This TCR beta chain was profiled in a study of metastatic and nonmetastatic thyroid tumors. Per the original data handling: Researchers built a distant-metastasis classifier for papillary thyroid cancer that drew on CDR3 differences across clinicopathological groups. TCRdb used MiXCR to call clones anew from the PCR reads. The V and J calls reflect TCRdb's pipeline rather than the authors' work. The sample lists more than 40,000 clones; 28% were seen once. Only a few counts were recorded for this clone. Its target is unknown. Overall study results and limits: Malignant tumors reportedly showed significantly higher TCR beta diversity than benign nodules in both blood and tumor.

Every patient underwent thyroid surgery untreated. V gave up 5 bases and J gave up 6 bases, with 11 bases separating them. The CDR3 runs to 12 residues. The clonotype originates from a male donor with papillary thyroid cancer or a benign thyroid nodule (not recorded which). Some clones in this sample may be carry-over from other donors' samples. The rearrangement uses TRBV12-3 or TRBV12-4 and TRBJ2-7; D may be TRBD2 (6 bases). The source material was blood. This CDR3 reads CASSGLAFEQYF. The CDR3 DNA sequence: TGTGCCAGCAGTGGCCTAGCGTTCGAGCAGTACTTC.